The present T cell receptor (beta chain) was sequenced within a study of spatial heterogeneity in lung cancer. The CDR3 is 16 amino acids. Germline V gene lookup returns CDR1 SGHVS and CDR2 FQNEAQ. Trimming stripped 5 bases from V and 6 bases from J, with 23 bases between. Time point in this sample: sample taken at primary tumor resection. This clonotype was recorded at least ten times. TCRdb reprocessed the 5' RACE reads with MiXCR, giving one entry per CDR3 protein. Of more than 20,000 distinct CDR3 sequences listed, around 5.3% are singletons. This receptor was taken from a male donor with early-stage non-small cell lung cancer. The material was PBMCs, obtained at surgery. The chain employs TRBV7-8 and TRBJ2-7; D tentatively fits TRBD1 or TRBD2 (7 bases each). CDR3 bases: TGTGCCAGCAGCCCCCCCTGGGGGAGGGGGCAGGGCGAGCAGTACTTC. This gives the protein CASSPPWGRGQGEQYF.